The 27 T cell receptor beta chains reported below all come from one sample, sequenced in a study of blood T cell repertoires in COVID-19. The repertoire was sequenced with immunoSEQ multiplex PCR; TCRdb's copy has only in-frame clones and lacks some. Of fewer than 350,000 clones listed, approximately 80% were seen once; the top ten hold roughly 2.9%. The sequencing sample was made of peripheral blood. These receptors came from a woman aged 55-75 years with active or convalescent COVID-19.

J is TRBJ2-3 and V is TRBV4-2; 8 bases match TRBD2. V lost 3 bases and J lost 4; bases outside the gene matches: 15. CDR3 length: 18 residues. Per germline, CDR1 LGHNA and CDR2 YNFKEQ. CDR3 nucleotides: TGTGCCAGCAGCCAGAGCTTGGGACTAGATGGGAACGCAGATACGCAGTATTTT. This translates into CASSQSLGLDGNADTQYF.

The chain is built from TRBV6-2 or TRBV6-3 and TRBJ2-7, with no clear D. Trimming shortened V by 4 bases and J by 2 bases, and 6 bases separated the two germline ends. CDR1 is MNHEY, CDR2 SVGEGT, per germline. CDR3 length: 12 amino acids. CDR3 sequence: CASSLSTYEQYF. For the CDR3, the DNA is TGTGCCAGCAGTTTATCTACCTACGAGCAGTACTTC.

The V and J genes are TRBV27 and TRBJ1-4, with D unclear. V gave up 5 bases and J gave up 4 bases, with 8 bases separating them. This CDR3 has 13 residues. Germline CDR1 MNHEY, CDR2 SMNVEV (reference sequence). DNA for the CDR3: TGTGCCAGCAGTCTACCGCATAATGAAAAACTGTTTTTT. Translation: CASSLPHNEKLFF.

This clone has only a few counts. The gene calls are TRBV25-1 and TRBJ1-2; D may be TRBD1 (6 bases). CDR1 and CDR2 from the germline V gene are MGHDK and SYGVNS. The CDR3 totals 11 residues. Here the CDR3 DNA reads TGTGCGGCAGGGGCCCTCTATGGCTACACCTTC. This codes for CAAGALYGYTF.

This clone was seen just once. The chain couples TRBV4-2 to TRBJ2-1; 7 bases are a match to TRBD2. The CDR3 has 14 residues. The germline gives CDR1 LGHNA, CDR2 YNFKEQ. V lost 4 bases, J lost 3 bases, and 3 bases stayed unmatched. The CDR3 loop is CASSPRDYYNEQFF. CDR3 nucleotide sequence: TGTGCCAGCAGCCCCCGGGACTACTACAATGAGCAGTTCTTC.

The V call is TRBV27, the J call TRBJ1-5; TRBD1 aligns across 7 bases. The CDR3 contains 16 residues. Germline V CDR1 and CDR2: MNHEY, SMNVEV (reference sequence). The V gene end was trimmed by 8 bases and the J gene end by 4 bases; junction bases not matched to a gene: 14. CDR3 loop: CASPNIPQGNNQPQHF. In nucleotides, the CDR3 is TGTGCCAGCCCCAATATCCCACAGGGGAATAATCAGCCCCAGCATTTT.

The genes are TRBV11-1 and TRBJ2-3; 10 positions match TRBD1. The germline V gene encodes CDR1 SGHAT and CDR2 FQDESV (reference sequence). V lost 4 bases, J lost 2 bases, and 3 bases stayed unmatched. The CDR3 sequence is 15 residues long. DNA of the CDR3: TGTGCCAGCAGCTCGGGACAGGGGCCCACAGATACGCAGTATTTT. It encodes CASSSGQGPTDTQYF.

Points on this clone: Other DNA sequences of this sample code for an identical CDR3. The V gene is TRBV6-2 or TRBV6-3, the J gene TRBJ2-7; 9 bases line up with TRBD2. The ends lost 4 bases at V and 2 bases at J; junction bases unmatched: 3. CDR1 and CDR2 (germline): MNHEY, SVGEGT. CDR3 size: 14 residues. The CDR3: CASSWAGGPYEQYF. Here the CDR3 DNA reads TGTGCCAGCAGTTGGGCGGGGGGGCCCTACGAGCAGTACTTC.

The V call is TRBV5-1, the J call TRBJ2-3; 9 bases fit TRBD2. V lost 4 bases and J lost 5; bases outside the gene matches: 11. There are 16 residues in the CDR3. Germline CDR1 and CDR2: SGHRS and YFSETQ. The CDR3 DNA reads TGCGCCAGCAGCCCAGGTGGCGGGGGGGCTAAAGATACGCAGTATTTT. This sequence encodes CASSPGGGGAKDTQYF.

This CDR3 reads CASSSTGANVLTF. Here the CDR3 DNA reads TGTGCCAGCAGTTCTACTGGGGCCAACGTCCTGACTTTC. The chain combines TRBV6-5 with TRBJ2-6; no reliable D call. Germline V CDR1 and CDR2: MNHEY, SVGAGI. V shed 4 bases and J shed 2 bases, with 3 bases lying between them. The CDR3 sequence is 13 residues long.

The chain is built from TRBV5-5 and TRBJ1-4, with a tentative D call TRBD1 (5 bases). The V gene lost 4 bases and the J gene lost 4 bases, with 14 bases spanning the gap. This CDR3 has 15 amino acids. Germline assignment: CDR1 SGHKS and CDR2 YYEKEE (reference sequence). In DNA form, the CDR3 reads TGTGCCAGCAGCCTTACTAGGAGGGGTAATGAAAAACTGTTTTTT. It translates to CASSLTRRGNEKLFF.

The chain couples TRBV6-6 to TRBJ2-1; no clear D gene. Trimming left V 2 bases short and J 6 bases short, with 14 bases between. Germline V gene sequence: CDR1 MNHNY, CDR2 SVGAGI (reference sequence). The CDR3 contains 15 residues. The CDR3 is CASSYQPHQSNEQFF. For the CDR3, the DNA is TGTGCCAGCAGTTACCAACCCCATCAGTCCAATGAGCAGTTCTTC.

The chain links TRBV7-9 to TRBJ1-2, with D uncertain. Germline CDR1 and CDR2: SEHNR and FQNEAQ (reference sequence). V was trimmed by 4 bases and J by 6 bases, leaving 18 bases between them. CDR3 length equals 15 residues. For the CDR3, the DNA is TGTGCCAGCAGCTCTCTCCGTCACACTGCGGATGGCTACACCTTC. This encodes CASSSLRHTADGYTF.

This clone turned up a few times. The chain is built from TRBV19 and TRBJ2-5; 9 positions match TRBD2. CDR1 is LNHDA, CDR2 SQIVND, per germline (reference sequence). With V trimmed by 7 bases and J by 2 bases, 5 bases remained unmatched. The CDR3 contains 14 residues. CDR3 in DNA: TGTGCCAGTACCAAGACTAGCGGACAAGAGACCCAGTACTTC. Amino acid sequence: CASTKTSGQETQYF. Together with reference TRBV19 and TRBJ2-5, the CDR3 gives the full variable domain: DGGITQSPKYLFRKEGQNVTLSCEQNLNHDAMYWYRQDPGQGLRLIYYSQIVNDFQKGDIAEGYSVSREKKESFPLTVTSAQKNPTAFYLCASTKTSGQETQYFGPGTRLLVL.

Of note for this clone: The sample holds other DNA sequences that translate to the same CDR3. The genes are TRBV19 and TRBJ2-5; 10 nucleotides agree with TRBD2. This CDR3 comprises 14 residues. V lost 5 bases to trimming and J lost 1 base; unmatched junction nucleotides: 1. Looked up from germline, CDR1 is LNHDA and CDR2 is SQIVND (reference sequence). The CDR3 nucleotides read TGTGCCAGTAGTCCTAGCGGGGGCCAAGAGACCCAGTACTTC. Its protein product is CASSPSGGQETQYF. Looking up the rest from reference TRBV19 and TRBJ2-5 gives the full variable domain: DGGITQSPKYLFRKEGQNVTLSCEQNLNHDAMYWYRQDPGQGLRLIYYSQIVNDFQKGDIAEGYSVSREKKESFPLTVTSAQKNPTAFYLCASSPSGGQETQYFGPGTRLLVL.

This chain joins TRBV29-1 and TRBJ2-3; no definite D call. The CDR3 spans 17 residues. Germline V CDR1 and CDR2: SQVTM, ANQGSEA. Trimming removed 1 base from V and 0 bases from J, with 17 bases in between. CDR3 protein: CSVEGSSGVSSTDTQYF. In nucleotides, the CDR3 is TGCAGCGTTGAAGGATCTTCTGGAGTTTCTAGCACAGATACGCAGTATTTT.

This sequence joins TRBV7-9 and TRBJ1-6; TRBD1 is a possible D gene (6 bases). Per germline, CDR1 SEHNR and CDR2 FQNEAQ (reference sequence). The V end was cut by 0 bases, the J end by 5 bases, with 17 bases between. This CDR3 is built from 18 residues. CDR3 nucleotides: TGTGCCAGCAGCTTAGCGGCTTACAGGACAGCCGATAATTCACCCCTCCACTTT. It is translated as CASSLAAYRTADNSPLHF.

The chain recombines TRBV11-2 with TRBJ2-7; no definite D call. This CDR3 has 13 residues. Germline-derived CDR1 and CDR2 are SGHAT and FQNNGV. V lost 1 base and J lost 5, with 9 bases in between. The CDR3 spells CASSLGGPNEQYF. CDR3 in DNA: TGTGCCAGCAGCTTAGGTGGCCCCAACGAGCAGTACTTC.

V usage is TRBV6-4 and J usage is TRBJ1-6, with 7 positions matching TRBD1. Germline V gives CDR1 MRHNA, CDR2 SNTAGT. V lost 2 bases, J lost 7 bases, and 5 bases stayed unmatched. The CDR3 is 15 residues long. CDR3 sequence (DNA): TGTGCCAGCAGTGACGGGGGACAGCGGAATTCACCCCTCCACTTT. Translation: CASSDGGQRNSPLHF.

CDR3 residues: CASSAGQPNTEAFF. The CDR3 DNA reads as TGTGCCAGCAGCGCGGGACAGCCGAACACTGAAGCTTTCTTT. The chain is built from TRBV9 and TRBJ1-1; TRBD1 agrees at 7 bases. Germline CDR1 and CDR2: SGDLS and YYNGEE. V lost 3 bases, J lost 1 base, and 3 bases stayed unmatched. This CDR3 has 14 residues.

The chain has TRBV30 and TRBJ1-2; possibly TRBD1 for D (6 bases). CDR1 is GTSNPN, CDR2 SVGIG, per germline (reference sequence). Between the trimmed V and J ends, which lost 0 bases and 8 bases, there was a span of 22 bases. The length of the CDR3 is 16 residues. The CDR3 DNA sequence: TGTGCCTGGAGTGTACCTCTTTCCAGGGGAGATGGGGGCTACACCTTC. Amino acids: CAWSVPLSRGDGGYTF.

This chain connects TRBV7-3 to TRBJ2-7; the match to TRBD2 covers 9 bases. There are 14 residues in the CDR3. Germline V lookup: CDR1 SGHTA, CDR2 FQGTGA. After removal of 5 bases from V and 7 bases from J, the junction contained 9 bases not matched to a gene. The CDR3 region is CASSLSGTSREQYF. As DNA, the CDR3 is TGTGCCAGCAGCCTCTCTGGGACTAGCAGGGAGCAGTACTTC.

This sequence joins TRBV7-9 and TRBJ2-2; D not resolved. This CDR3 is 13 amino acids long. The ends were cut back, 2 bases at V and 6 bases at J, with 7 bases in the middle. The germline V gene has CDR1 SEHNR and CDR2 FQNEAQ (reference sequence). This CDR3 reads CASSLNFAGELFF. The CDR3 DNA reads TGTGCCAGCAGCTTAAATTTCGCCGGGGAGCTGTTTTTT. Complete variable domain (other parts from reference TRBV7-9 and TRBJ2-2): DTGVSQNPRHKITKRGQNVTFRCDPISEHNRLYWYRQTLGQGPEFLTYFQNEAQLEKSRLLSDRFSAERPKGSFSTLEIQRTEQGDSAMYLCASSLNFAGELFFGEGSRLTVL.

This clone was observed a handful of times. This chain joins TRBV2 and TRBJ2-5; TRBD2 matches 11 bases. V lost 2 bases to trimming and J lost 1 base; unmatched junction nucleotides: 9. Germline CDR1 reads SNHLY; CDR2 reads FYNNEI. The CDR3 is 18 amino acids. Here the CDR3 reads CASSERSLAGGVQETQYF. Here the CDR3 DNA reads TGTGCCAGCAGTGAAAGGTCTCTAGCGGGGGGCGTCCAAGAGACCCAGTACTTC.

The CDR3 bases are TGTGCCAGCAGTTACATAAAGACAGGGGCCACTGAAGCTTTCTTT. It yields the protein CASSYIKTGATEAFF. The chain couples TRBV6-5 to TRBJ1-1; TRBD1 matches at 8 bases. The CDR3 consists of 15 residues. Unmatched junction bases numbered 6, after V lost 2 bases and J lost 4 bases. In germline, CDR1 is MNHEY, CDR2 SVGAGI.

This clone was counted once. The chain carries TRBV27 and TRBJ2-7; tentatively, D is TRBD2 (6 bases). Trimming left V 5 bases short and J 0 bases short, with 14 bases between. Germline assignment: CDR1 MNHEY and CDR2 SMNVEV (reference sequence). The length of the CDR3 is 15 residues. In nucleotides, the CDR3 is TGTGCCAGCAGTCGTCCGGGACTGAGCTCCTACGAGCAGTACTTC. Translation gives CASSRPGLSSYEQYF.

The chain recombines TRBV3-1 (or the pseudogene TRBV3-2) with TRBJ1-1; maybe TRBD1 (6 bases). The CDR3 is 14 residues long. Per germline, CDR1 LGHDT and CDR2 YNNKEL (reference sequence). V lost 6 bases and J lost 0, with 11 bases in between. The CDR3 DNA reads as TGTGCCAGCAGTCGACAGGACTTGAACACTGAAGCTTTCTTT. It specifies CASSRQDLNTEAFF.